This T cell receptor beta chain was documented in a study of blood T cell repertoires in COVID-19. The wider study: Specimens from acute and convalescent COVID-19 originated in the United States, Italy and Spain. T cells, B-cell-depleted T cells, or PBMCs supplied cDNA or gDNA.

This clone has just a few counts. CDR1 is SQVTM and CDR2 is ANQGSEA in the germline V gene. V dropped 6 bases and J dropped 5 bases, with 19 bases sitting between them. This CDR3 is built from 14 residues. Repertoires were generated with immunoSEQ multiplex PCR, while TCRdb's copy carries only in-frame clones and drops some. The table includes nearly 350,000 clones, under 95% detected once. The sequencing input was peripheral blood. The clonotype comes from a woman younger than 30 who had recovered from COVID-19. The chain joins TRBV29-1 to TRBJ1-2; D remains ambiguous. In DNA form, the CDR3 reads TGCAGCGTCCCCCGCGAGGACTCTCCGTATGGCTACACCTTC. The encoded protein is CSVPREDSPYGYTF.